These 15 T cell receptor beta chains share one sample of origin, sequenced in a study of T cell responses to AZD1222 COVID-19 vaccine. Profiling relied on immunoSEQ multiplex PCR, and the TCRdb table lists in-frame clones only, not all of them. This sample has approximately 180,000 clones, with around 90% found just once. Specimen: peripheral blood, collected on day 0 of AZD1222 vaccination. The origin of the receptors is an adult in good health.

This clone was detected only a few times. This chain links TRBV27 with TRBJ2-7; 8 bases are a match to TRBD1. CDR1 is MNHEY and CDR2 is SMNVEV in the germline V gene (reference sequence). The CDR3 has 14 amino acids. J lost 3 bases, V lost 5 bases, and 6 bases had no gene match. The CDR3 region has the DNA TGTGCCAGCAGTGCCGGACAGGGTGGCTACGAGCAGTACTTC. This encodes CASSAGQGGYEQYF.

This chain connects TRBV7-9 to TRBJ2-5, with D perhaps assigned TRBD1 or TRBD2 (6 bases each). CDR1 and CDR2 (germline): SEHNR, FQNEAQ (reference sequence). The CDR3 is 13 amino acids. Trimming pared 4 bases from V and 7 bases from J, leaving 13 bases between. The chain's CDR3 is CASSYSEGGTQYF. The CDR3 DNA reads TGTGCCAGCAGCTACAGCGAGGGGGGGACCCAGTACTTC.

J is TRBJ2-3 and V is TRBV2, with unresolved D. Between the trimmed V and J ends, which lost 11 bases and 4 bases, there was a span of 19 bases. The CDR3 has 14 amino acids. Germline CDR1 SNHLY, CDR2 FYNNEI. In DNA, the CDR3 is TGTGCCGTACTAACTTCCACTCTCTCAGATACGCAGTATTTT. Its translation is CAVLTSTLSDTQYF.

This chain connects TRBV19 to TRBJ1-1, with 8 bases lining up with TRBD1. Germline V CDR1 and CDR2: LNHDA, SQIVND (reference sequence). This CDR3 contains 13 residues. The J segment lost 5 bases and the V segment lost 4 bases, leaving 3 bases of the junction unmatched. The CDR3 here is CASSRDRGTEAFF. The CDR3 nucleotides are TGTGCCAGTAGTAGAGACAGGGGAACTGAAGCTTTCTTT.

The chain has TRBV2 and TRBJ1-5; D is undetermined. Germline lookup yields CDR1 SNHLY and CDR2 FYNNEI. V shed 4 bases and J shed 1 base, with 14 bases lying between them. This CDR3 is 16 amino acids long. This CDR3 is CASSVAWVLSNQPQHF. The CDR3 DNA is TGTGCCAGCAGTGTGGCATGGGTGTTGAGCAATCAGCCCCAGCATTTT.

The V gene is TRBV11-2, the J gene TRBJ2-7; 9 bases match TRBD1. CDR3 size: 18 residues. The germline V gene encodes CDR1 SGHAT and CDR2 FQNNGV. Losses at the gene ends were 2 bases for V and 3 bases for J; bases not matched to a gene: 14. Here the CDR3 DNA reads TGTGCCAGCAGCTTACTTGGGGGCCGGACAGGGGACTTCTACGAGCAGTACTTC. Translation: CASSLLGGRTGDFYEQYF.

CDR3 nucleotides: TGTGCCAGCAGGAGAGGGGACGGCTACACCTTC. It translates to CASRRGDGYTF. V and J are TRBV2 and TRBJ1-2; TRBD1 is a possible D gene (5 bases). The V gene's germline CDR1 is SNHLY and CDR2 FYNNEI. V lost 6 bases and J lost 8, with 10 bases in between. The CDR3 covers 11 residues.

This rearrangement joins TRBV7-2 to TRBJ1-2; D unclear. CDR1 is SGHTA, CDR2 FQGNSA, per germline. CDR3 length: 14 amino acids. V dropped 1 base and J dropped 3 bases, with 9 bases sitting between them. CDR3 residues: CASSLGEGDYGYTF. CDR3 nucleotides: TGTGCCAGCAGCTTAGGGGAGGGAGACTATGGCTACACCTTC.

This clone appeared a few times. V is TRBV10-3 and J is TRBJ2-7, with TRBD1 identical over 9 bases. The trim removed 6 bases at V and 3 bases at J, leaving 3 bases unmatched. Germline assignment: CDR1 ENHRY and CDR2 SYGVKD. CDR3 length: 13 amino acids. The CDR3 DNA sequence: TGTGCCATCAGCGGACAGGGGAGCTACGAGCAGTACTTC. Translating it yields CAISGQGSYEQYF.

The DNA for the CDR3 is TGTGCCAGCAGTTTTTCGACAGGTACCACTGAAGCTTTCTTT. Encoded protein: CASSFSTGTTEAFF. The rearrangement joins TRBV6-2 or TRBV6-3 to TRBJ1-1; TRBD1 might be the D (6 bases). V lost 4 bases and J 4 bases, leaving 13 bases between the germline ends. This CDR3 contains 14 residues. Germline CDR1 MNHEY, CDR2 SVGEGT.

This chain uses TRBV6-5 with TRBJ2-7; D is unclear. Trimming cost V 4 bases and J 3 bases, with 4 bases left between them. The germline V gene encodes CDR1 MNHEY and CDR2 SVGAGI. CDR3 length: 11 residues. CDR3: CASSFGYEQYF. CDR3 nucleotide sequence: TGTGCCAGCAGTTTTGGCTACGAGCAGTACTTC.

Only one count was recorded for this clone. This chain links TRBV20-1 with TRBJ1-6; no definite D call. The CDR3 runs 14 residues. V was clipped by 3 bases and J by 7 bases, with 13 bases between them. CDR1 DFQATT and CDR2 SNEGSKA come from the germline V gene (reference sequence). This chain's CDR3 is CSASPETSNSPLHF. Here the CDR3 DNA reads TGCAGTGCTAGTCCCGAGACCAGCAATTCACCCCTCCACTTT.

This chain links TRBV29-1 with TRBJ2-2; D is undetermined. The CDR3 is made up of 12 amino acids. Germline lookup yields CDR1 SQVTM and CDR2 ANQGSEA. V was cut by 7 bases and J by 6 bases, with 12 bases left in between. This chain's CDR3 is CSAARRSGELFF. CDR3 nucleotides: TGCAGCGCCGCCAGGCGGTCCGGGGAGCTGTTTTTT.

The chain recombines TRBV7-6 with TRBJ2-1; a weak D match, TRBD2 (6 bases). CDR1 and CDR2 from the germline V gene are SGHVS and FNYEAQ. V was cut by 0 bases and J by 6 bases, with 15 bases left in between. The CDR3 is made up of 16 amino acids. The CDR3: CASSLASGLGSNEQFF. The CDR3 coding sequence is TGTGCCAGCAGCTTAGCGTCGGGACTCGGATCCAATGAGCAGTTCTTC.

This sequence joins TRBV2 and TRBJ2-1; no reliable D call. Germline assignment: CDR1 SNHLY and CDR2 FYNNEI. The CDR3 extends over 12 amino acids. V gave up 1 base and J gave up 9 bases, with 7 bases separating them. As DNA, the CDR3 is TGTGCCAGCAGTGAAGACGAAAGTGAGCAGTTCTTC. It specifies CASSEDESEQFF.